The 28 T cell receptor beta chains below were found in one sample sequenced in a study of blood T cells in healthy people across ages. A sample-barcoded 5' primer and a J-beta primer mix were used in a second PCR of roughly 6 to 12 cycles. Each CDR3 protein gets one entry after TCRdb re-called the 5' RACE reads with MiXCR. The table has approximately 900,000 distinct CDR3 sequences, approximately 49% seen once. Sequencing was done on a sample of blood. These receptors were obtained from a man aged 25-40 years in good health.

CDR3 in amino acids: CASSYLSGYTEAFF. The CDR3 coding sequence is TGTGCCAGCAGCTACTTATCGGGTTACACTGAAGCTTTCTTT. The rearrangement uses TRBV13 and TRBJ1-1; D is ambiguous. This CDR3 is built from 14 residues. The germline gives CDR1 PRHDT, CDR2 FYEKMQ (reference sequence). V lost 4 bases, J lost 3 bases, and 12 bases lay in between.

The chain links TRBV20-1 to TRBJ1-4; 8 bases line up with TRBD1. CDR3 length: 13 residues. V lost 5 bases to trimming and J lost 8 bases; unmatched junction nucleotides: 7. Looked up from germline, CDR1 is DFQATT and CDR2 is SNEGSKA (reference sequence). Here the CDR3 DNA reads TGCAGTGCTGCCGACAGGGGCGGGGAAAAACTGTTTTTT. It codes for CSAADRGGEKLFF.

The chain recombines TRBV6-6 with TRBJ1-1; 10 bases align to TRBD1. Germline values: CDR1 MNHNY, CDR2 SVGAGI (reference sequence). Losses at the gene ends were 11 bases for V and 5 bases for J; bases not matched to a gene: 11. The CDR3 extends over 14 amino acids. For the CDR3, the DNA is TGTGCCGGCCAAGACAGGGGGCGGAGGACTGAAGCTTTCTTT. Translated: CAGQDRGRRTEAFF.

This clonotype was detected a few times. The rearrangement uses TRBV6-1 and TRBJ1-2; perhaps TRBD1 as D (6 bases). The ends were cut back, 0 bases at V and 0 bases at J, with 11 bases in the middle. This CDR3 comprises 16 residues. CDR1 MNHNS and CDR2 SASEGT come from the germline V gene. The CDR3 DNA reads as TGTGCCAGCAGTGAAGCGATGGGGGCCTCTAACTATGGCTACACCTTC. The encoded protein is CASSEAMGASNYGYTF.

This chain uses TRBV3-1 with TRBJ2-1; maybe TRBD2 (5 bases). CDR1 LGHDT and CDR2 YNNKEL come from the germline V gene (reference sequence). This CDR3 has 14 residues. V lost 3 bases, J lost 7 bases, and 13 bases lay in between. The CDR3 protein is CASSQAGGPNEQFF. The DNA of the CDR3 is TGTGCCAGCAGCCAGGCAGGCGGGCCGAATGAGCAGTTCTTC.

The chain links TRBV12-3 or TRBV12-4 to TRBJ2-6; 7 bases agree with TRBD1. Trimming removed 6 bases from V and 4 bases from J; junction bases left unmatched: 6. The CDR3 runs 15 residues. The DNA for the CDR3 is TGTGCCAGCAGCTCCAACAGGGGAGGGGCCAACGTCCTGACTTTC. This sequence encodes CASSSNRGGANVLTF.

The chain combines TRBV7-9 with TRBJ2-7, with TRBD2 matching 13 bases. The DNA end is a closer match to TRBJ2-5, so the J assignment may be wrong. CDR3 length: 17 amino acids. Germline V gives CDR1 SEHNR, CDR2 FQNEAQ (reference sequence). CDR3 in amino acids: CASSSPISLAGGETQYF. CDR3 coding DNA: TGTGCCAGCAGCTCGCCCATATCACTAGCGGGGGGGGAGACCCAGTACTTC.

The sample holds one count of this clonotype. This chain uses TRBV6-5 with TRBJ1-6; TRBD1 agrees at 9 bases. V shed 7 bases and J 7 bases; nucleotides not matched to a gene: 5. The CDR3 has 14 amino acids. Germline CDR1 reads MNHEY; CDR2 reads SVGAGI. The CDR3 spells CASTVGQGNSPLHF. CDR3 coding DNA: TGTGCCAGCACCGTGGGACAGGGAAATTCACCCCTCCACTTT.

The chain recombines TRBV7-9 with TRBJ1-2; no clear D. V was cut by 4 bases and J by 3 bases, with 15 bases left in between. CDR1 is SEHNR, CDR2 FQNEAQ, per germline (reference sequence). The CDR3 has 15 amino acids. The DNA for the CDR3 is TGTGCCAGCAGCTCCCCGGGAGGGTTGCACTATGGCTACACCTTC. Translating it yields CASSSPGGLHYGYTF.

This clonotype was picked up many times. The CDR3 bases are TGCAGTGCTAGAAGCCTTCAGGGGAACACTGAAGCTTTCTTT. Its protein product is CSARSLQGNTEAFF. The chain joins TRBV20-1 to TRBJ1-1, with D maybe TRBD1 (5 bases). V dropped 2 bases and J dropped 1 base, with 11 bases sitting between them. CDR3 length: 14 amino acids. The germline V gene has CDR1 DFQATT and CDR2 SNEGSKA (reference sequence).

The V call is TRBV2, the J call TRBJ2-7; D perhaps matches TRBD1 (6 bases). CDR1 and CDR2 from the germline V gene are SNHLY and FYNNEI. The CDR3 runs to 16 residues. Trimming took 1 base from V and 3 from J, leaving 16 bases between them. For the CDR3, the DNA is TGTGCCAGCAGTGAAGATCCAGGGGTATCTGTCTACGAGCAGTACTTC. Residues: CASSEDPGVSVYEQYF.

This clonotype was observed a few times. V usage is TRBV29-1 and J usage is TRBJ2-7, with 7 bases that match TRBD1. The CDR3 covers 13 residues. Germline V lookup: CDR1 SQVTM, CDR2 ANQGSEA. Trimming removed 6 bases from V and 0 bases from J; junction bases left unmatched: 5. This CDR3 reads CSVYRGSSYEQYF. The CDR3 nucleotides are TGCAGCGTGTACAGGGGCAGCTCCTACGAGCAGTACTTC.

The chain carries TRBV5-1 and TRBJ1-2; 7 positions agree with TRBD1. Looked up from germline, CDR1 is SGHRS and CDR2 is YFSETQ. This CDR3 has 15 residues. Trimming at V came to 7 bases and at J to 2 bases, leaving 11 bases not matched to a gene. The CDR3 loop is CASGPNGQANYGYTF. The CDR3 DNA reads TGCGCCAGCGGGCCTAATGGACAGGCCAACTATGGCTACACCTTC.

This clonotype was counted many times. The rearrangement uses TRBV5-5 and TRBJ2-3; the D gene is possibly TRBD2 (6 bases). The germline V gene has CDR1 SGHKS and CDR2 YYEKEE (reference sequence). The length of the CDR3 is 14 residues. V gave up 0 bases and J gave up 7 bases, with 12 bases separating them. DNA for the CDR3: TGTGCCAGCAGCTTGGAACTAGCCCTGAATACGCAGTATTTT. It codes for CASSLELALNTQYF. The full variable domain, completed using reference TRBV5-5 and TRBJ2-3, is DAGVTQSPTHLIKTRGQQVTLRCSPISGHKSVSWYQQVLGQGPQFIFQYYEKEERGRGNFPDRFSARQFPNYSSELNVNALLLGDSALYLCASSLELALNTQYFGPGTRLTVL.

The V call is TRBV7-9, the J call TRBJ2-5; D is ambiguous. The assigned J gene may be wrong: the sequence end matches TRBJ2-7 better. The CDR3 spans 12 residues. The germline CDR1 and CDR2 sequences are SEHNR and FQNEAQ (reference sequence). The CDR3 DNA sequence: TGTGCCAGCAGCTTAAGTGACGACGAGCAGTACTTC. Translating gives CASSLSDDEQYF.

The chain links TRBV27 to TRBJ2-5; no reliable D call. V dropped 6 bases and J dropped 6 bases, with 14 bases sitting between them. The V gene's germline CDR1 is MNHEY and CDR2 SMNVEV (reference sequence). This CDR3 spans 13 amino acids. Here the CDR3 DNA reads TGTGCCAGCAGCATAGGCGCTTCGAAGACCCAGTACTTC. The encoded protein is CASSIGASKTQYF.

The chain is built from TRBV20-1 and TRBJ2-7, with TRBD1 as a possible D gene (5 bases). V gave up 2 bases and J gave up 1 base, with 15 bases separating them. The length of the CDR3 is 15 residues. In germline, CDR1 is DFQATT, CDR2 SNEGSKA (reference sequence). CDR3 loop: CSARLNRFPSYEQYF. DNA of the CDR3: TGCAGTGCTAGACTAAACAGGTTCCCTTCCTACGAGCAGTACTTC.

This clonotype turned up a few times. The rearrangement joins TRBV12-3 or TRBV12-4 to TRBJ1-2; unclear D gene. The CDR3 extends over 15 amino acids. V lost 6 bases and J 1 base, leaving 15 bases between the germline ends. CDR3 in amino acids: CASSQNAVSNYGYTF. CDR3 in DNA: TGTGCCAGCAGCCAAAACGCCGTCAGTAACTATGGCTACACCTTC.

The sample holds a few counts of this clonotype. The chain carries TRBV4-1 and TRBJ2-5; D is perhaps TRBD1 (5 bases). V was trimmed by 2 bases and J by 2 bases, leaving 9 bases between them. Germline V gene data show CDR1 as MGHRA and CDR2 as YSYEKL. This CDR3 contains 14 residues. In nucleotides, the CDR3 is TGCGCCAGCAGCCAACCCGACAGACAAGAGACCCAGTACTTC. Amino acid sequence: CASSQPDRQETQYF.

Only a few counts were recorded for this clonotype. The CDR3, as DNA: TGTGCCAGCAGCTCGAGACCTGGTCAGAACACTGAAGCTTTCTTT. Its translation: CASSSRPGQNTEAFF. This chain connects TRBV9 to TRBJ1-1; D unresolved. From germline, CDR1 is SGDLS and CDR2 YYNGEE. With 4 bases removed from V and 1 base from J, the gap between germline ends came to 14 bases. The CDR3 is 15 amino acids. The whole variable domain, filled in from reference TRBV9 and TRBJ1-1, reads DSGVTQTPKHLITATGQRVTLRCSPRSGDLSVYWYQQSLDQGLQFLIQYYNGEERAKGNILERFSAQQFPDLHSELNLSSLELGDSALYFCASSSRPGQNTEAFFGQGTRLTVV.

The chain uses TRBV24-1 and TRBJ2-1, with D perhaps matching TRBD2 (6 bases). The CDR3 consists of 16 residues. The germline CDR1 and CDR2 sequences are KGHDR and SFDVKD. V was trimmed by 1 base and J by 0 bases, leaving 9 bases between them. CDR3 nucleotide sequence: TGTGCCACCAGTGATTTTGCAGCGGGCTCCTACAATGAGCAGTTCTTC. This encodes CATSDFAAGSYNEQFF.

Worth noting for this clonotype: At one end the junction does not follow the germline gene, possibly because of a read error. The CDR3 loop reads CAGRSQAGAVYGYTF. CDR3 in DNA: TGTGCCGGCAGATCGCAGGCGGGGGCTGTCTATGGCTACACCTTC. The chain is built from TRBV6-5 and TRBJ1-2, with D possibly TRBD1 on 6 matching bases. The length of the CDR3 is 15 residues. Germline-derived CDR1 and CDR2 are MNHEY and SVGAGI.

The chain is built from TRBV7-2 and TRBJ1-2; 7 positions agree with TRBD1. Germline-derived CDR1 and CDR2 are SGHTA and FQGNSA. CDR3 length: 17 amino acids. J gave up 0 bases and V 5 bases, and 12 bases lay outside the gene matches. The CDR3 loop is CASSPGYGDSTNYGYTF. Here the CDR3 DNA reads TGTGCCAGCAGCCCGGGGTATGGGGACAGCACTAACTATGGCTACACCTTC.

The chain employs TRBV7-2 and TRBJ1-2; the match to TRBD1 covers 8 bases. J was trimmed by 8 bases and V by 7 bases; bases with no gene match: 9. The CDR3 length is 13 residues. Looked up from germline, CDR1 is SGHTA and CDR2 is FQGNSA. This CDR3 is CASTEGQGMGYTF. As DNA, the CDR3 is TGTGCCAGCACCGAAGGACAGGGAATGGGCTACACCTTC.

V and J are TRBV29-1 and TRBJ2-7; D unclear. Between the trimmed V and J ends, which lost 0 bases and 2 bases, there was a span of 11 bases. This CDR3 has 14 amino acids. The V gene's germline CDR1 is SQVTM and CDR2 ANQGSEA. CDR3 sequence: CSVEDTRQTYEQYF. For the CDR3, the DNA is TGCAGCGTTGAAGATACGAGGCAAACCTACGAGCAGTACTTC.

The chain is built from TRBV4-1 and TRBJ2-7; TRBD1 aligns across 9 bases. Germline CDR1 MGHRA, CDR2 YSYEKL. The CDR3 runs 16 residues. The V gene end was trimmed by 2 bases and the J gene end by 1 base; junction bases not matched to a gene: 6. The chain's CDR3 is CASSQSDRGRSYEQYF. The CDR3 region has the DNA TGCGCCAGCAGCCAATCGGACAGGGGCAGATCCTACGAGCAGTACTTC.

The chain uses TRBV6-6 and TRBJ1-4; D is unclear. Germline V CDR1 and CDR2: MNHNY, SVGAGI (reference sequence). The CDR3 sequence is 12 residues long. With 4 bases removed from V and 3 bases from J, the gap between germline ends came to 3 bases. CDR3 DNA sequence: TGTGCCAGCAGTTCCTCTAATGAAAAACTGTTTTTT. Its translation: CASSSSNEKLFF.

This clonotype was picked up a small number of times. The CDR3 protein is CSVSDRTNYGYTF. In nucleotides, the CDR3 is TGCAGCGTCTCCGACCGGACTAACTATGGCTACACCTTC. V is TRBV29-1 and J is TRBJ1-2; no definite D call. The CDR3 is made up of 13 amino acids. V lost 6 bases, J lost 0 bases, and 11 bases lay in between. Germline assignment: CDR1 SQVTM and CDR2 ANQGSEA.